This TCR beta chain was captured in a study of control samples from healthy donors and cancer patients. The method was immunoSEQ multiplex PCR; TCRdb's version includes in-frame clones alone and lacks a portion of them. The sample lists about 96,000 clones; 85% to 95% were seen once. CDR3 length: 16 residues. The trim removed 7 bases at V and 0 bases at J, leaving 11 bases unmatched. CDR1 is SGHAT, CDR2 FQNNGV, per germline. The rearrangement uses TRBV11-2 and TRBJ1-1, with 7 bases lining up with TRBD1. The sequenced material came from blood. The source of this sequence is a man between 18 and 29 years old in good health. The CDR3 region is CASTLGQVTMNTEAFF. The CDR3 DNA is TGTGCCAGCACCCTCGGACAGGTGACTATGAACACTGAAGCTTTCTTT.